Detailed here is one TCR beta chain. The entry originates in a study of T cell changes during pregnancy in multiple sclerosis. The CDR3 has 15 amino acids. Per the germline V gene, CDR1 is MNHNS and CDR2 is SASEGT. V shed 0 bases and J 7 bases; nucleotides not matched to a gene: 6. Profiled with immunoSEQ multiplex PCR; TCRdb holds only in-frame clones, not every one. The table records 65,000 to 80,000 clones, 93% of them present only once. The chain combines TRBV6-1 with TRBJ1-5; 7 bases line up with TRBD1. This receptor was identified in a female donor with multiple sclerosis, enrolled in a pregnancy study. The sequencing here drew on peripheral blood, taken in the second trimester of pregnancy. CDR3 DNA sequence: TGTGCCAGCAGTGAAGCGGCAGGGGGACGGCAGCCCCAGCATTTT. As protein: CASSEAAGGRQPQHF.